Following are 22 T cell receptor beta chains from one sample sequenced in a study of blood T cell repertoires in COVID-19. Sequencing was performed with immunoSEQ multiplex PCR; in TCRdb, only in-frame clones are kept and a portion is missing. The sample lists approximately 85,000 clones, about nine tenths occurring once. Sequenced sample: peripheral blood. These receptors all come from a man aged 50 to 59 with acute or convalescent COVID-19.

The count of this clone is one. The chain couples TRBV3-1 (or the pseudogene TRBV3-2) to TRBJ2-3, with D maybe TRBD2 (5 bases). Trimming took off 6 bases at V and 4 bases at J, with 5 bases between the two ends. The CDR3 has 11 residues. Germline values: CDR1 LGHDT, CDR2 YNNKEL (reference sequence). The CDR3 DNA is TGTGCCAGCAGGGGAGCAGATACGCAGTATTTT. Its translation is CASRGADTQYF.

The V gene is TRBV7-2, the J gene TRBJ2-3, with 10 bases fitting TRBD1. CDR1 and CDR2 from the germline V gene are SGHTA and FQGNSA. The CDR3 has 16 amino acids. Germline trimming cut 3 bases from V and 4 bases from J; bases unmatched to any gene: 7. The DNA of the CDR3 is TGTGCCAGCAGCTTGCCGGGACAGGGGAATCCAGATACGCAGTATTTT. Encoded protein: CASSLPGQGNPDTQYF.

The chain has TRBV5-1 and TRBJ1-1, with D uncertain. Germline values: CDR1 SGHRS, CDR2 YFSETQ. This CDR3 spans 14 amino acids. V was shortened by 2 bases and J by 0 bases, with 8 bases between the two germline ends. The CDR3 here is CASSFKQMNTEAFF. CDR3 bases: TGCGCCAGCAGCTTCAAGCAAATGAACACTGAAGCTTTCTTT.

V usage is TRBV27 and J usage is TRBJ2-7, with D maybe TRBD1 (8 bases). The CDR3 totals 14 residues. Per the germline V gene, CDR1 is MNHEY and CDR2 is SMNVEV (reference sequence). V was shortened by 8 bases and J by 3 bases, with 17 bases between the two germline ends. CDR3 sequence: CASSLGGTGYEQYV. CDR3 coding DNA: TGTGCCAGCTCCCTGGGGGGGACAGGCTACGAGCAGTACGTC.

This chain uses TRBV7-8 with TRBJ2-3, with TRBD1 matching 11 bases. With 2 bases clipped from V and 6 bases from J, the junction kept 4 bases outside the gene matches. Germline V gene data show CDR1 as SGHVS and CDR2 as FQNEAQ. The CDR3 is 15 residues long. CDR3 sequence: CASSLRRDRGDTQYF. The CDR3 bases are TGTGCCAGCAGCTTAAGAAGGGACAGGGGGGATACGCAGTATTTT.

The V call is TRBV6-6, the J call TRBJ2-7, with 9 positions matching TRBD2. There are 16 residues in the CDR3. The J segment lost 2 bases and the V segment lost 0 bases, leaving 5 bases of the junction unmatched. From germline, CDR1 is MNHNY and CDR2 SVGAGI (reference sequence). The CDR3 nucleotides are TGTGCCAGCAGTTACTCGAGGGCGGGAGGGCCCTACGAGCAGTACTTC. This sequence encodes CASSYSRAGGPYEQYF.

A few counts support this clone. This chain's CDR3 is CASSSRDRGSNSPLHF. The DNA of the CDR3 is TGTGCCAGCAGCTCAAGGGACAGGGGGTCTAATTCACCCCTCCACTTT. This chain connects TRBV7-8 to TRBJ1-6, with 11 bases matching TRBD1. CDR1 is SGHVS and CDR2 is FQNEAQ in the germline V gene. J was trimmed by 6 bases and V by 4 bases; bases with no gene match: 5. The CDR3 has 16 residues.

As for this clone: The sample contains more than one DNA sequence encoding this CDR3. The V call is TRBV7-8, the J call TRBJ2-2, with 10 positions matching TRBD2. The CDR3 is made up of 14 amino acids. The trim removed 5 bases at V and 6 bases at J, leaving 3 bases unmatched. Germline V gene data show CDR1 as SGHVS and CDR2 as FQNEAQ. CDR3 DNA: TGTGCCAGCAGCCGAAGCGGGGGGGCCGGGGAGCTGTTTTTT. This gives the protein CASSRSGGAGELFF. Combining the CDR3 with reference TRBV7-8 and TRBJ2-2 gives the whole variable domain GAGVSQSPRYKVAKRGQDVALRCDPISGHVSLFWYQQALGQGPEFLTYFQNEAQLDKSGLPSDRFFAERPEGSVSTLKIQRTQQEDSAVYLCASSRSGGAGELFFGEGSRLTVL.

The chain carries TRBV4-1 and TRBJ2-3; TRBD1 matches at 9 bases. Germline-derived CDR1 and CDR2 are MGHRA and YSYEKL. V dropped 4 bases and J dropped 2; count of bases not matched to a gene: 7. This CDR3 is 16 amino acids long. The chain's CDR3 is CASSPGTGTLTDTQYF. The DNA of the CDR3 is TGCGCCAGCAGCCCTGGGACAGGGACTCTCACAGATACGCAGTATTTT.

This chain links TRBV9 with TRBJ2-3, with D tentatively TRBD2 (5 bases). The V gene's germline CDR1 is SGDLS and CDR2 YYNGEE. The length of the CDR3 is 14 residues. The V end was cut by 3 bases, the J end by 2 bases, with 10 bases between. CDR3 region: CASSDRTFTDTQYF. The CDR3 region has the DNA TGTGCCAGCAGCGACCGGACTTTCACAGATACGCAGTATTTT.

The chain has TRBV5-1 and TRBJ2-3; 8 bases align to TRBD2. The trim removed 4 bases at V and 3 bases at J, leaving 1 base unmatched. Germline loops: CDR1 SGHRS, CDR2 YFSETQ. The CDR3 loop spans 13 amino acids. The CDR3 region is CASSRGGTDTQYF. The DNA for the CDR3 is TGCGCCAGCAGCCGGGGGGGAACAGATACGCAGTATTTT.

The chain links TRBV10-1 to TRBJ2-4; 10 bases agree with TRBD1. Germline CDR1 WNHNN, CDR2 SYGVQD (reference sequence). With 4 bases clipped from V and 6 bases from J, the junction kept 6 bases outside the gene matches. The CDR3 has 15 amino acids. This chain's CDR3 is CASSGLWDRGNIQYF. DNA for the CDR3: TGCGCCAGCAGTGGACTTTGGGACAGGGGAAACATTCAGTACTTC.

This rearrangement joins TRBV5-1 to TRBJ2-5; a weak D match, TRBD1 (6 bases). V was shortened by 6 bases and J by 4 bases, with 13 bases between the two germline ends. The CDR3 loop spans 13 amino acids. CDR1 and CDR2 from the germline V gene are SGHRS and YFSETQ. This chain's CDR3 is CASNTGSGETQYF. The CDR3 DNA sequence: TGCGCCAGCAACACAGGGTCGGGAGAGACCCAGTACTTC.

The chain uses TRBV7-9 and TRBJ1-1; a possible D gene is TRBD1 (5 bases). Per germline, CDR1 SEHNR and CDR2 FQNEAQ (reference sequence). The CDR3 extends over 15 amino acids. V lost 5 bases and J lost 6, with 19 bases in between. CDR3 residues: CASSTKTGGSAEAFF. CDR3 nucleotide sequence: TGTGCCAGCAGCACAAAAACCGGGGGGAGTGCTGAAGCTTTCTTT. Combining the CDR3 with reference TRBV7-9 and TRBJ1-1 gives the whole variable domain DTGVSQNPRHKITKRGQNVTFRCDPISEHNRLYWYRQTLGQGPEFLTYFQNEAQLEKSRLLSDRFSAERPKGSFSTLEIQRTEQGDSAMYLCASSTKTGGSAEAFFGQGTRLTVV.

This clone was found a few times. The CDR3 DNA reads TGTGCCAGCAGCTTGGCTGGGACTAGCGGGCGACTCTCAGATACGCAGTATTTT. The encoded protein is CASSLAGTSGRLSDTQYF. This sequence joins TRBV5-6 and TRBJ2-3, with 12 nucleotides matching TRBD2. Germline loops: CDR1 SGHDT, CDR2 YYEEEE. J gave up 4 bases and V 0 bases, and 9 bases lay outside the gene matches. The CDR3 contains 18 residues.

This sequence joins TRBV7-8 and TRBJ1-6, with TRBD1 matching 9 bases. The CDR3 is 16 amino acids. Germline CDR1 is SGHVS and CDR2 is FQNEAQ. Unmatched junction bases numbered 5, after V lost 1 base and J lost 7 bases. The CDR3 coding sequence is TGTGCCAGCAGCTTAGTAGCAGGACAGGGGAATTCACCCCTCCACTTT. This encodes CASSLVAGQGNSPLHF.

V and J are TRBV30 and TRBJ2-3; TRBD2 agrees at 11 bases. The CDR3 sequence is 15 residues long. In germline, CDR1 is GTSNPN, CDR2 SVGIG (reference sequence). J was trimmed by 2 bases and V by 0 bases; bases with no gene match: 1. The CDR3 sequence is CAWSVGLAATDTQYF. The CDR3 DNA sequence: TGTGCCTGGAGTGTGGGACTAGCGGCCACAGATACGCAGTATTTT.

The V gene is TRBV4-3, the J gene TRBJ2-6; D is unclear. Germline-derived CDR1 and CDR2 are LGHNA and YSLEER. V was pared by 0 bases and J by 1 base, with 10 bases between. The CDR3 has 17 amino acids. The CDR3 sequence is CASSQDPPVSGANVLTF. In nucleotides, the CDR3 is TGCGCCAGCAGCCAAGATCCCCCGGTTTCTGGGGCCAACGTCCTGACTTTC.

In its sample, this clone was seen once. The genes are TRBV6-5 and TRBJ2-5; 8 bases match TRBD1. V trimming: 5 bases; J trimming: 5 bases; junction bases outside the gene matches: 7. Looked up from germline, CDR1 is MNHEY and CDR2 is SVGAGI. The CDR3 length is 14 residues. The CDR3, as DNA: TGTGCCAGCAGTCCCCAGGGGGCGGGGGAGACCCAGTACTTC. It codes for CASSPQGAGETQYF.

The table lists this clone with a count of one. V gene TRBV19 combines with J gene TRBJ1-4; 8 nucleotides align to TRBD1. CDR3 size: 16 residues. J was trimmed by 2 bases and V by 5 bases; bases with no gene match: 7. Looked up from germline, CDR1 is LNHDA and CDR2 is SQIVND (reference sequence). This CDR3 is CASSSTRTGTNEKLFF. CDR3 DNA sequence: TGTGCCAGTAGTTCCACCCGGACAGGGACTAATGAAAAACTGTTTTTT.

The rearrangement uses TRBV18 and TRBJ1-1; maybe TRBD1 (5 bases). V was shortened by 3 bases and J by 5 bases, with 16 bases between the two germline ends. The CDR3 totals 15 residues. CDR1 and CDR2 from the germline V gene are KGHSH and LQKENI. CDR3 protein: CASSPRVGEGTEAFF. CDR3 bases: TGTGCCAGCTCACCCCGGGTGGGGGAGGGGACTGAAGCTTTCTTT.

The CDR3 reads CASSPMRANSPLHF. The DNA for the CDR3 is TGTGCCAGCAGCCCGATGAGGGCGAATTCACCCCTCCACTTT. The rearrangement uses TRBV25-1 and TRBJ1-6; no clear D gene. The CDR3 loop spans 14 amino acids. V lost 6 bases and J 7 bases, leaving 13 bases between the germline ends. Germline CDR1 MGHDK, CDR2 SYGVNS.